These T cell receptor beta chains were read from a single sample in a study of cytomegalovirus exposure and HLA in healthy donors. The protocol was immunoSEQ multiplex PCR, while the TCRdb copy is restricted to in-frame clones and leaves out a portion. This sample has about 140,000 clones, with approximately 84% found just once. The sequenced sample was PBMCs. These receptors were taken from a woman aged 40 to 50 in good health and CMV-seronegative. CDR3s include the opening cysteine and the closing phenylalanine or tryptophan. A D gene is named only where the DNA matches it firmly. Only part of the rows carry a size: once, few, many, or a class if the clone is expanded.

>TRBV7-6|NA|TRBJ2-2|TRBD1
TGTGCCAGCAGCTTAGCCGGGACAGGGACCGGGGAGCTGTTTTTT
CASSLAGTGTGELFF
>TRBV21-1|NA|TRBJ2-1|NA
TGTGCCAGCAGCAAATCCCCTAGCGGGAGTTCCGCCTACAATGAGCAGTTCTTC
CASSKSPSGSSAYNEQFF
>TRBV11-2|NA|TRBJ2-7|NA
TGTGCCAGCAGCCGAAACATCGGAGCAGAACACTACGAGCAGTACTTC
CASSRNIGAEHYEQYF
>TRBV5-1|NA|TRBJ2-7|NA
TGCGCCAGCAGCGCGGGACCAAAGTACGAGCAGTACTTC
CASSAGPKYEQYF
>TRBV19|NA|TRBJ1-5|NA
TGTGCCAGTAGTGCCGAGGGTAAGCCCCAGCATTTT
CASSAEGKPQHF
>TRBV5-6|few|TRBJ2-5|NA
TGTGCCAGCAGCTCGTACCAAGAGACCCAGTACTTC
CASSSYQETQYF
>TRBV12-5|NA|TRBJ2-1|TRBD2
TGTGCTAGTGGCCCCGGACTAGCGGGAAGTCAATACAATGAGCAGTTCTTC
CASGPGLAGSQYNEQFF
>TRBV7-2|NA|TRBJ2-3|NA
TGTGCCAGCAGCTTAGATGGCGGACACACAGATACGCAGTATTTT
CASSLDGGHTDTQYF
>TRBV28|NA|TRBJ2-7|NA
TGTGCCAGCACTTCCGGGCAGGGCTACGAGCAGTACTTC
CASTSGQGYEQYF
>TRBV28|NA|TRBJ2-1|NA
TGTGCCAGCGGCTGGCAGGGCGGCAATGAGCAGTTCTTC
CASGWQGGNEQFF
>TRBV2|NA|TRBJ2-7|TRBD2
TGTGCCAGCAGAGGGACTAGCTACTACGAGCAGTACTTC
CASRGTSYYEQYF
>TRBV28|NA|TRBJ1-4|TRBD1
TGTGCCAGCAGTGCAGGGGGAAAACTGTTTTTT
CASSAGGKLFF
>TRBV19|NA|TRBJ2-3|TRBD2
TGTGCCAGTAGCCCGGGACTAGCGCCCACAGATACGCAGTATTTT
CASSPGLAPTDTQYF
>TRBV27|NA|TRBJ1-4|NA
TGTGCCAGCAGTTTATCGATGCAGGGTGTGCTCTTCGGGAATGAAAAACTGTTTTTT
CASSLSMQGVLFGNEKLFF
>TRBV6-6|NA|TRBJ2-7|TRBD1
TGTGCCAGCAGTTACCCCGGACAGGGGTACGAGCAGTACTTC
CASSYPGQGYEQYF
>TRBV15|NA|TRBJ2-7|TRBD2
TGTGCCACCAGCAGCTGGGCGGGAGAAAGCTACGAGCAGTACTTC
CATSSWAGESYEQYF
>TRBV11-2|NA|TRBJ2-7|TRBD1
TGTGCCAGCAGCAGGGGGCGGGTCTACGAGCAGTACTTC
CASSRGRVYEQYF
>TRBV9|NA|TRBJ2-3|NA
TGTGCCAGCAGCGCCCAGACTAGTGCAGATACGCAGTATTTT
CASSAQTSADTQYF
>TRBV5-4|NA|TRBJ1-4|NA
TGTGCCAGCAGCCGAGCGGACCGTCGGGGGGGAGGAAAACTGTTTTTT
CASSRADRRGGGKLFF